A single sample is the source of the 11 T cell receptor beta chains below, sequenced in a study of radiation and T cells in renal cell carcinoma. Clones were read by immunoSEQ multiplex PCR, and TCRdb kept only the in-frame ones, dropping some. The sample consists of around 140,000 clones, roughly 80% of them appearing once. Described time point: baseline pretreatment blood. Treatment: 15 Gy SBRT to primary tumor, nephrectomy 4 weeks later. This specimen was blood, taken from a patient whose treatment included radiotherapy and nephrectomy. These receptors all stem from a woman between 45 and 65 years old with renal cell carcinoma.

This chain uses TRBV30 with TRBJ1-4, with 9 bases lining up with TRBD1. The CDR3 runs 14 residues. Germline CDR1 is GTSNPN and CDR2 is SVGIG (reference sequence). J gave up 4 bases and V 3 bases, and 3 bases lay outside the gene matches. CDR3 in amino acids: CAWSLDRGNEKLFF. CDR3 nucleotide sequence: TGTGCCTGGAGCTTGGACAGGGGTAATGAAAAACTGTTTTTT.

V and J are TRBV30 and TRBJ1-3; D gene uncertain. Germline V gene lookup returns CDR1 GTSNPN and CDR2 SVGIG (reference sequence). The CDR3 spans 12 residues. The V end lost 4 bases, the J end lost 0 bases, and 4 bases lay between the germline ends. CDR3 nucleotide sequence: TGTGCCTGGATTGTCTCTGGAAACACCATATATTTT. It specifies CAWIVSGNTIYF.

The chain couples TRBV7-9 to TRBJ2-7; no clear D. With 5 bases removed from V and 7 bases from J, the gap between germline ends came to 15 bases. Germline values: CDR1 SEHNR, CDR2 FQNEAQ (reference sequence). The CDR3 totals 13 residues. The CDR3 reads CASSPSRTWEQYF. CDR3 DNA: TGTGCCAGCAGCCCATCTCGAACCTGGGAGCAGTACTTC.

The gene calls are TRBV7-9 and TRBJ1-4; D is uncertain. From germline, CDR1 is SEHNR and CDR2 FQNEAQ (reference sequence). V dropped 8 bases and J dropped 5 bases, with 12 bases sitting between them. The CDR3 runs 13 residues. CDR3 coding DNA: TGTGCCAGCGGGCGGGCCTTAAATGAAAAACTGTTTTTT. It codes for CASGRALNEKLFF.

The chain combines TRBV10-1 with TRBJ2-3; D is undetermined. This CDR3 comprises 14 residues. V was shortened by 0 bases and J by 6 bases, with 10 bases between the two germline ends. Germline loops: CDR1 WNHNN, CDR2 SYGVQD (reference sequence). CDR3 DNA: TGCGCCAGCAGTGAGTCGCCAGTTTTGGATACGCAGTATTTT. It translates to CASSESPVLDTQYF.

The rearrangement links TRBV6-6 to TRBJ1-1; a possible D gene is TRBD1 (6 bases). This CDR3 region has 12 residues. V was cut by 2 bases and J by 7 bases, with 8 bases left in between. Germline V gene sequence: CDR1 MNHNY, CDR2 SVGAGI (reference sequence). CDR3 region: CASSYKDSEAFF. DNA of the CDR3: TGTGCCAGCAGTTACAAGGACAGTGAAGCTTTCTTT.

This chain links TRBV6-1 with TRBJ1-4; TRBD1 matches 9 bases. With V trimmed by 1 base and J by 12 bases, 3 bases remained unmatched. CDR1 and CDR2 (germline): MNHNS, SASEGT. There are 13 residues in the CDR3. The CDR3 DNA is TGTGCCAGCAGTGAAGTGGACAGGGGAGAACTGTTTTTT. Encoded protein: CASSEVDRGELFF.

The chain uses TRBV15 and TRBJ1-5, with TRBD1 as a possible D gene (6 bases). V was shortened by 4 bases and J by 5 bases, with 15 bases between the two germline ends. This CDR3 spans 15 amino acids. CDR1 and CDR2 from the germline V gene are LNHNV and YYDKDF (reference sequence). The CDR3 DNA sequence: TGTGCCACCAGCACCTCGGGGGGGGCGCATCAGCCCCAGCATTTT. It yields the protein CATSTSGGAHQPQHF.

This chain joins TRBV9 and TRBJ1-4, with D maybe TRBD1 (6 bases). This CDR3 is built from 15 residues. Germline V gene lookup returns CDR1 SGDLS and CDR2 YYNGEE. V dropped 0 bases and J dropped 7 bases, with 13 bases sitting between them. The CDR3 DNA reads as TGTGCCAGCAGCGTAGCCCCGGACAGTAGTGAAAAACTGTTTTTT. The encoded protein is CASSVAPDSSEKLFF.

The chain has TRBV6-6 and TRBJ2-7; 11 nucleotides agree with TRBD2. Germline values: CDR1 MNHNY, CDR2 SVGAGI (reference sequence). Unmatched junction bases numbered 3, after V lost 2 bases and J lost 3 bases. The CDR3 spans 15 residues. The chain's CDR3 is CASSYGTSGSYEQYF. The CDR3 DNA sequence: TGTGCCAGCAGTTACGGCACTAGCGGGAGCTACGAGCAGTACTTC.

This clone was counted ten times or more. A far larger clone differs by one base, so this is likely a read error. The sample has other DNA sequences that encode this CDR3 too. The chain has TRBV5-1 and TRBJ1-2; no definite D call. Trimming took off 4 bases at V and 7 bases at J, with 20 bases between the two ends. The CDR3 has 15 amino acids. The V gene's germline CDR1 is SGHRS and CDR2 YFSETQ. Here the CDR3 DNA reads TGCGCCAGCAGCCCGGTTCCCTGGTTCTTAGGTGGCTACACCTTC. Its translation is CASSPVPWFLGGYTF.